This T cell receptor (beta chain) is drawn from a study of control samples from healthy donors and cancer patients (dated by TCRdb to 2019 to 2021). Library construction relied on the immunoSEQ multiplex PCR assay. TCRdb provides this immuneACCESS table in a form limited to in-frame rearrangements. Some clones are lacking; in checked studies, under half of them reflect an unresolved V gene, and why the rest are absent is not known. The table for this sample lists about 120,000 clones; roughly 87% of them were counted only once. The ten largest clones represent roughly 2% of the sample. In this sample, this clone turned up a few times. Its recognized antigen is unknown. One base away there is no much larger clone; base qualities are not given. V drops 6 bases and J drops 5 bases, leaving 8 bases in between. For CDR1 and CDR2, the germline V gene lists SNHLY and FYNNEI. Including cysteine and phenylalanine, the CDR3 has 12 amino acids. The entry retains the CDR3 DNA only, 36 bases that are in frame from base 1.

This receptor was obtained from a man in his late teens or twenties in good health. Here the chain combines TRBV2 and TRBJ1-5; the D segment could be TRBD1, given 6 matching bases. The sample consisted of blood. The nucleotide sequence reads TGTGCCAGCAGATGGACAGATCAGCCCCAGCATTTT. This codes for CASRWTDQPQHF.